The 13 T cell receptor beta chains listed next were all sequenced from one sample in a study of T cells in Graves' hyperthyroidism and ophthalmopathy. The investigators amplified TCR beta CDR3 regions from RNA transcripts. First-round RT-PCR targeting the TCR CDR3 was performed with the HTBI primer set. From the multiplex PCR reads, TCRdb called clonotypes with MiXCR, one entry per CDR3 protein. Counted here are about 400,000 distinct CDR3 sequences, just under 15% occurring once; the ten biggest clones make up about 33%. The sequenced material came from blood. The receptors were gathered from a woman aged 25 to 39 with Graves' hyperthyroidism.

This chain uses TRBV28 with TRBJ1-1, with D uncertain. V lost 1 base to trimming and J lost 1 base, with 10 bases between them. Germline V gene lookup returns CDR1 MDHEN and CDR2 SYDVKM. This CDR3 spans 15 amino acids. DNA of the CDR3: TGTGCCAGCAGTTTATTGCCAGGCAGGAACACTGAAGCTTTCTTT. Its translation is CASSLLPGRNTEAFF.

This clonotype has a count of ten or more. V usage is TRBV27 and J usage is TRBJ2-7; 7 bases align to TRBD2. The germline CDR1 and CDR2 sequences are MNHEY and SMNVEV (reference sequence). This CDR3 has 13 residues. Trimming removed 8 bases from V and 6 bases from J; junction bases left unmatched: 10. CDR3 region: CASSGSGIGEQYF. The CDR3 region has the DNA TGTGCCAGCTCAGGGAGCGGGATAGGCGAGCAGTACTTC.

This clonotype was observed at least ten times. V usage is TRBV7-3 and J usage is TRBJ2-1; D might be TRBD2 (6 bases). V shed 5 bases and J shed 0 bases, with 14 bases lying between them. The CDR3 is 16 amino acids. The V gene's germline CDR1 is SGHTA and CDR2 FQGTGA. The CDR3 nucleotides are TGTGCCAGCAGCCCCAACGGGGGTAGCTCCTACAATGAGCAGTTCTTC. This sequence encodes CASSPNGGSSYNEQFF.

The gene calls are TRBV5-1 and TRBJ2-3; D call uncertain. Looked up from germline, CDR1 is SGHRS and CDR2 is YFSETQ. This CDR3 is built from 14 residues. The V gene lost 0 bases and the J gene lost 2 bases, with 7 bases spanning the gap. In nucleotides, the CDR3 is TGCGCCAGCAGCTTGGGGAGAACCACAGATACGCAGTATTTT. Translation: CASSLGRTTDTQYF.

This clonotype was seen only a few times. The chain uses TRBV7-8 and TRBJ2-1; 10 nucleotides line up with TRBD2. V lost 5 bases, J lost 5 bases, and 3 bases stayed unmatched. The CDR3 runs to 14 residues. Germline V lookup: CDR1 SGHVS, CDR2 FQNEAQ. The CDR3 DNA sequence: TGTGCCAGCAGCGGGACTAGCGATAACAATGAGCAGTTCTTC. Translated, it gives CASSGTSDNNEQFF. Together with reference TRBV7-8 and TRBJ2-1, the CDR3 gives the full variable domain: GAGVSQSPRYKVAKRGQDVALRCDPISGHVSLFWYQQALGQGPEFLTYFQNEAQLDKSGLPSDRFFAERPEGSVSTLKIQRTQQEDSAVYLCASSGTSDNNEQFFGPGTRLTVL.

This clonotype was recorded a few times. The chain links TRBV5-1 to TRBJ2-2; no reliable D call. CDR1 and CDR2 (germline): SGHRS, YFSETQ. This CDR3 region has 16 residues. V shed 2 bases and J shed 4 bases, with 15 bases lying between them. The CDR3 loop reads CASSFSAAWGTGELFF. Here the CDR3 DNA reads TGCGCCAGCAGCTTTTCGGCGGCCTGGGGCACCGGGGAGCTGTTTTTT.

In its sample, this clonotype was seen a few times. The chain couples TRBV28 to TRBJ1-1; unclear D gene. V lost 5 bases and J lost 4, with 14 bases in between. This CDR3 has 14 residues. The germline CDR1 and CDR2 sequences are MDHEN and SYDVKM. The CDR3 loop reads CASSPLGLSTEAFF. The CDR3 DNA reads as TGTGCCAGCAGTCCCTTAGGACTAAGCACTGAAGCTTTCTTT.

In its sample, this clonotype was seen many times. V usage is TRBV20-1 and J usage is TRBJ1-1, with D perhaps TRBD1 (6 bases). The CDR3 sequence is 14 residues long. The germline CDR1 and CDR2 sequences are DFQATT and SNEGSKA (reference sequence). The ends were cut back, 4 bases at V and 1 base at J, with 13 bases in the middle. The CDR3 is CSATRGAGNTEAFF. The DNA for the CDR3 is TGCAGTGCTACTAGGGGGGCCGGGAACACTGAAGCTTTCTTT.

This clonotype was picked up many times. The chain employs TRBV5-1 and TRBJ2-7; 10 bases fit TRBD2. This CDR3 region has 15 residues. V gave up 3 bases and J gave up 5 bases; unmatched junction bases: 8. CDR1 is SGHRS, CDR2 YFSETQ, per germline. CDR3: CASSWASGSLDEQYF. CDR3 coding DNA: TGCGCCAGCAGCTGGGCTAGCGGGAGTCTAGACGAGCAGTACTTC.

This chain connects TRBV7-6 to TRBJ2-1, with 7 positions matching TRBD2. The CDR3 loop spans 16 amino acids. Germline values: CDR1 SGHVS, CDR2 FNYEAQ. Trimming removed 0 bases from V and 2 bases from J; junction bases left unmatched: 4. The CDR3: CASSLALAETYNEQFF. The CDR3 bases are TGTGCCAGCAGCTTAGCGCTAGCGGAAACCTACAATGAGCAGTTCTTC.

This clonotype was counted ten times or more. The chain employs TRBV6-5 and TRBJ2-7; the D gene could be TRBD1 or TRBD2 (5 bases each). Germline values: CDR1 MNHEY, CDR2 SVGAGI. The CDR3 length is 14 residues. V lost 2 bases and J lost 4, with 12 bases in between. The DNA for the CDR3 is TGTGCCAGCAGTTACCTTGGGACCTCATACGAGCAGTACTTC. This sequence encodes CASSYLGTSYEQYF.

This clonotype turned up a few times. The rearrangement links TRBV9 to TRBJ2-7; D might be TRBD1 (6 bases). Between the trimmed V and J ends, which lost 3 bases and 2 bases, there was a span of 15 bases. There are 15 residues in the CDR3. Germline V gene sequence: CDR1 SGDLS, CDR2 YYNGEE. Written as DNA, the CDR3 is TGTGCCAGCAGCGCACCGGGACACCAAGCCTACGAGCAGTACTTC. Residues: CASSAPGHQAYEQYF.

There are many counts of this clonotype. The chain employs TRBV6-1 and TRBJ2-7; D is tentatively TRBD1 or TRBD2 (5 bases each). V gave up 6 bases and J gave up 4 bases, with 13 bases separating them. Germline CDR1 MNHNS, CDR2 SASEGT. The CDR3 extends over 13 amino acids. CDR3 region: CASRIGDPYEQYF. CDR3 nucleotide sequence: TGTGCCAGCAGGATAGGGGACCCTTACGAGCAGTACTTC.